In its sample, the clone carrying this T cell receptor beta chain was seen many times. This sample stems from a study of blood T cells in healthy people across ages. The wider study: Template-switching capture recovered about one barcoded beta molecule per two T cells.

Together with a sample-barcoded 5' primer, a J-beta primer mix was included in a second PCR lasting about 7 to 12 cycles. One entry per CDR3 protein, called by TCRdb with MiXCR from the 5' RACE reads. The sample contains 600,000 or so distinct CDR3 sequences, over 20% of which appear only once. The sequenced material came from blood. This receptor was obtained from a man between 65 and 79 years old in good health.

CDR3 sequence: CSATGQSTGELFF. The CDR3 DNA is TGCAGTGCCACGGGACAGAGCACCGGGGAGCTGTTTTTT. This chain links TRBV20-1 with TRBJ2-2; 7 bases fit TRBD1. The ends lost 6 bases at V and 4 bases at J; junction bases unmatched: 5. The CDR3 is 13 amino acids. Germline CDR1 DFQATT, CDR2 SNEGSKA (reference sequence).